The 19 T cell receptor beta chains below all came from one sample that was sequenced in a study of blood T cell repertoires in COVID-19. Clones were sequenced by immunoSEQ multiplex PCR, and TCRdb holds only the in-frame ones, with some missing. The sample holds 200,000 or so clones, around 77% seen once. What was sequenced was peripheral blood. These receptors originate from a man aged 60 to 75 with active or convalescent COVID-19.

The V call is TRBV28, the J call TRBJ2-7; TRBD1 agrees at 7 bases. Germline V gene sequence: CDR1 MDHEN, CDR2 SYDVKM. This CDR3 contains 15 residues. The V segment lost 6 bases and the J segment 6 bases; nucleotides outside the gene matches: 14. The CDR3 DNA sequence: TGTGCCAGCAGCGAGGGACAGTTATCCTACTCCGAGCAGTACTTC. Amino acid sequence: CASSEGQLSYSEQYF.

This clone has at least ten counts. The rearrangement joins TRBV4-1 to TRBJ2-2, with 8 bases matching TRBD2. Germline CDR1 reads MGHRA; CDR2 reads YSYEKL. The CDR3 consists of 16 residues. J was trimmed by 5 bases and V by 0 bases; bases with no gene match: 5. The chain's CDR3 is CASSQDPGRGTGELFF. In DNA form, the CDR3 reads TGCGCCAGCAGCCAAGATCCCGGGAGGGGAACCGGGGAGCTGTTTTTT.

The sample holds one count of this clone. J is TRBJ2-2 and V is TRBV24-1; a possible D gene is TRBD2 (6 bases). Per germline, CDR1 KGHDR and CDR2 SFDVKD. The CDR3 consists of 17 residues. The germline V and J ends were trimmed by 3 bases and 3 bases, with 16 bases remaining between them. CDR3 protein: CATSDSRERADTGELFF. CDR3 nucleotides: TGTGCCACCAGTGATAGCCGTGAGCGGGCAGACACCGGGGAGCTGTTTTTT.

The chain has TRBV7-2 and TRBJ2-5, with unresolved D. This CDR3 region has 12 residues. V was shortened by 3 bases and J by 7 bases, with 9 bases between the two germline ends. The V gene's germline CDR1 is SGHTA and CDR2 FQGNSA. The CDR3 DNA reads as TGTGCCAGCAGCTTTGGAGATGGGACCCAGTACTTC. As protein: CASSFGDGTQYF.

The chain links TRBV11-3 to TRBJ2-1, with a possible D match to TRBD2 (5 bases). Between the trimmed V and J ends, which lost 2 bases and 5 bases, there was a span of 13 bases. The V gene's germline CDR1 is SGHNT and CDR2 YENEEA. CDR3 length: 15 residues. The DNA for the CDR3 is TGTGCCAGCAGCTTATTAGGCCTAGCAGACAATGAGCAGTTCTTC. It is translated as CASSLLGLADNEQFF. Full variable domain (remainder filled in from reference TRBV11-3 and TRBJ2-1): EAGVVQSPRYKIIEKKQPVAFWCNPISGHNTLYWYLQNLGQGPELLIRYENEEAVDDSQLPKDRFSAERLKGVDSTLKIQPAELGDSAVYLCASSLLGLADNEQFFGPGTRLTVL.

The genes are TRBV11-2 and TRBJ2-1; 7 bases match TRBD2. Germline trimming cut 6 bases from V and 8 bases from J; bases unmatched to any gene: 13. CDR3 length: 15 amino acids. Germline lookup yields CDR1 SGHAT and CDR2 FQNNGV. The chain's CDR3 is CASRNTWGGLDEQFF. The CDR3 coding sequence is TGTGCCAGCAGGAATACTTGGGGGGGTTTAGATGAGCAGTTCTTC.

The rearrangement links TRBV5-1 to TRBJ1-2, with D perhaps matching TRBD1 (6 bases). The length of the CDR3 is 13 residues. V was clipped by 8 bases and J by 2 bases, with 13 bases between them. Germline CDR1 SGHRS, CDR2 YFSETQ. CDR3 in DNA: TGCGCCAGTACGTGGGGGCAGAACTATGGCTACACCTTC. As protein: CASTWGQNYGYTF.

V is TRBV6-5 and J is TRBJ1-1, with D unresolved. The CDR3 loop spans 15 amino acids. Between the trimmed V and J ends, which lost 4 bases and 5 bases, there was a span of 17 bases. Per germline, CDR1 MNHEY and CDR2 SVGAGI. The chain's CDR3 is CASSSGLLQPTEAFF. DNA of the CDR3: TGTGCCAGCAGTTCCGGACTCCTGCAACCAACTGAAGCTTTCTTT.

The V and J genes are TRBV10-1 and TRBJ1-1, with 8 bases fitting TRBD1. There are 15 residues in the CDR3. V gave up 7 bases and J gave up 1 base; unmatched junction bases: 8. Germline V gene lookup returns CDR1 WNHNN and CDR2 SYGVQD (reference sequence). DNA of the CDR3: TGCGCCAGCATATACGGACAGGGCGGGAACACTGAAGCTTTCTTT. Protein: CASIYGQGGNTEAFF.

The chain has TRBV27 and TRBJ2-1; 11 bases align to TRBD2. Germline loops: CDR1 MNHEY, CDR2 SMNVEV (reference sequence). V was clipped by 2 bases and J by 6 bases; unmatched bases: 6. This CDR3 spans 16 amino acids. The CDR3 reads CASSLLSGTSGNEQFF. The CDR3 bases are TGTGCCAGCAGTTTACTATCCGGGACTAGCGGCAATGAGCAGTTCTTC.

The table lists this clone with a count of one. The chain recombines TRBV18 with TRBJ2-5, with D unresolved. The germline V and J ends were trimmed by 3 bases and 5 bases, with 10 bases remaining between them. The germline V gene encodes CDR1 KGHSH and CDR2 LQKENI. This CDR3 has 13 amino acids. CDR3 protein: CASSPQARETQYF. The CDR3 region has the DNA TGTGCCAGCTCACCGCAAGCCCGGGAGACCCAGTACTTC.

V gene TRBV7-3 combines with J gene TRBJ1-6; D is perhaps TRBD1 (5 bases). The germline V and J ends were trimmed by 1 base and 8 bases, with 6 bases remaining between them. The CDR3 length is 13 residues. From germline, CDR1 is SGHTA and CDR2 FQGTGA. The CDR3 here is CASSLRDYSPLHF. The CDR3 nucleotides are TGTGCCAGCAGCTTAAGGGACTATTCACCCCTCCACTTT.

This chain links TRBV4-1 with TRBJ2-1; TRBD2 matches 9 bases. After removal of 6 bases from V and 5 bases from J, the junction contained 2 bases not matched to a gene. The CDR3 sequence is 13 residues long. Germline CDR1 is MGHRA and CDR2 is YSYEKL. CDR3 coding DNA: TGCGCCAGCAGGGGACTAGCTCACAATGAGCAGTTCTTC. Translating gives CASRGLAHNEQFF.

Written as DNA, the CDR3 is TGTGCCAGCAAACCCGGGGGCGGGAGGGCAGATACGCAGTATTTT. This gives the protein CASKPGGGRADTQYF. The J gene is TRBJ2-3, the V gene TRBV7-3; 9 bases are shared with TRBD2. In germline, CDR1 is SGHTA, CDR2 FQGTGA. The CDR3 is made up of 15 amino acids. The V gene end was trimmed by 7 bases and the J gene end by 4 bases; junction bases not matched to a gene: 9.

The V call is TRBV21-1, the J call TRBJ2-5; no check of the table's D call, TRBD2, against the DNA was made. TRBV21-1 is an annotated pseudogene. The CDR3 has 17 residues. CDR3 DNA sequence: TGTGCCAGCAGCAAATTAGCGGGAGGGCCGAAGGAGGAGACCCAGTACTTC. Translating gives CASSKLAGGPKEETQYF.

This clone has ten or more counts. Sequence at one end of the junction differs from germline and may be a read error. J is TRBJ1-6 and V is TRBV24-1; 7 bases are a match to TRBD1. The CDR3 is 16 residues long. From germline, CDR1 is KGHDR and CDR2 SFDVKD. The CDR3 here is CATREDRRSDNSPLHF. Here the CDR3 DNA reads TGTGCCACCAGGGAGGACAGGCGCTCCGATAATTCACCCCTCCACTTT.

The rearrangement joins TRBV5-1 to TRBJ2-5; D is perhaps TRBD2 (6 bases). This CDR3 has 17 amino acids. The germline gives CDR1 SGHRS, CDR2 YFSETQ. V lost 4 bases to trimming and J lost 4 bases, with 23 bases between them. For the CDR3, the DNA is TGCGCCAGCAGCCTCGGGACTCCTGGGGGGTGGTCAGAGACCCAGTACTTC. Its translation: CASSLGTPGGWSETQYF.

This chain uses TRBV9 with TRBJ2-5; D is unresolved. V was pared by 0 bases and J by 1 base, with 4 bases between. This CDR3 has 13 residues. Germline V gives CDR1 SGDLS, CDR2 YYNGEE. CDR3 nucleotide sequence: TGTGCCAGCAGCGTAGCCAGCCAAGAGACCCAGTACTTC. Its protein is CASSVASQETQYF.

This clone was observed a single time. V usage is TRBV2 and J usage is TRBJ2-2; possibly TRBD2 for D (5 bases). CDR1 is SNHLY and CDR2 is FYNNEI in the germline V gene. The ends were cut back, 4 bases at V and 0 bases at J, with 9 bases in the middle. CDR3 size: 15 residues. The CDR3 nucleotides are TGTGCCAGCAGTGCTGAACTAGCGAACACCGGGGAGCTGTTTTTT. Translation: CASSAELANTGELFF.